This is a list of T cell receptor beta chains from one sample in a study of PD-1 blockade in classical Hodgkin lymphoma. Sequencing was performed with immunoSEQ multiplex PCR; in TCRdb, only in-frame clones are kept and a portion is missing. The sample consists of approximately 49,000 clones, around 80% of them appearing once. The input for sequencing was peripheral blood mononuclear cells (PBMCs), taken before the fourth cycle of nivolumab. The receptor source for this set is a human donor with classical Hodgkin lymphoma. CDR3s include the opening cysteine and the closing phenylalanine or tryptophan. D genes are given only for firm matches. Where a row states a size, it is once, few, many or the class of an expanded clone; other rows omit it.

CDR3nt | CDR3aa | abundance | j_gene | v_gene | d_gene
TGCGCCAGCAGCCGCTCGGGCGGCACAGATACGCAGTATTTT | CASSRSGGTDTQYF | . | TRBJ2-3 | TRBV5-1 | .
TGTGCCAGCAGCTCCGGACGGGCACTCCACTTT | CASSSGRALHF | . | TRBJ1-6 | TRBV11-2 | .
TGTGCCAGCAGCTTCGGACTAGCGGGCACAGATACGCAGTATTTT | CASSFGLAGTDTQYF | . | TRBJ2-3 | TRBV5-6 | TRBD2
TGTGCCTGGAGTGGCTTTCCCCGGGGACAGGGGACTAACTATGGCTACACCTTC | CAWSGFPRGQGTNYGYTF | . | TRBJ1-2 | TRBV30 | TRBD1
TGTGCCAGCAGTCTCCCCGGGAGGGGAGCCACCTTC | CASSLPGRGATF | . | TRBJ1-2 | TRBV2 | .
TGTGCCAGCAGTAGGACCGAAAGGGTCTATGGCTACACCTTC | CASSRTERVYGYTF | . | TRBJ1-2 | TRBV9 | .
TGTGCCAGCAGCTTAAAAGGATTGGGTAATTCACCCCTCCACTTT | CASSLKGLGNSPLHF | . | TRBJ1-6 | TRBV5-4 | .
TGTGCCAGCAGCTTAGGACAAAGCCCCCAGCATTTT | CASSLGQSPQHF | . | TRBJ1-5 | TRBV7-9 | .
TGTGCCAGTAGTATAGGTACGCTAAGCACAGATACGCAGTATTTT | CASSIGTLSTDTQYF | . | TRBJ2-3 | TRBV19 | .
TGTGCCAGCAGCCCCGGGACAGGGGGCGGCGACTATGGCTACACCTTC | CASSPGTGGGDYGYTF | . | TRBJ1-2 | TRBV5-4 | TRBD1
TGCGCCAGCAGCACCTCGGGACAGGGGTATGGCTACACCTTC | CASSTSGQGYGYTF | many | TRBJ1-2 | TRBV5-1 | TRBD1
TGTGCCAGCAGCTTAACACTCGGGTTTGGCAGGGGCGATGAGCAGTTCTTC | CASSLTLGFGRGDEQFF | few | TRBJ2-1 | TRBV7-3 | .
TGTGCCAGCTCACCTCCAGGGAAATCCGCCCAGTACTTC | CASSPPGKSAQYF | . | TRBJ2-5 | TRBV18 | .
TGTGCCAGCAACTCCCTCCCAGGTAGCTCCTACGAGCAGTACTTC | CASNSLPGSSYEQYF | . | TRBJ2-7 | TRBV27 | .
TGTGCCAGCAGCTTGAGGGACACCAATCAGCCCCAGCATTTT | CASSLRDTNQPQHF | . | TRBJ1-5 | TRBV5-8 | .
TGTGCCAGCAGTAAGGAGGGTTCACCCCTCCACTTT | CASSKEGSPLHF | few | TRBJ1-6 | TRBV6-5 | .
TGTGCCATCAGCCAGGTCCCCCCCGAGCAGTACTTC | CAISQVPPEQYF | once | TRBJ2-7 | TRBV10-3 | .
TGTGCCAACGGGACAGGGGTTCGGACCCAGCATTTT | CANGTGVRTQHF | once | TRBJ1-5 | TRBV6-9 | TRBD1
TGCGCCAGCAGCTTGGAAGGGGAGACCCAGTACTTC | CASSLEGETQYF | . | TRBJ2-5 | TRBV5-1 | .
TGTGCCAGCAGCTTAGTGGGGGGCTCCTACAATGAGCAGTTCTTC | CASSLVGGSYNEQFF | . | TRBJ2-1 | TRBV7-3 | .
TGTGCCAGCTCATCCGGACAGGGGGATGGCTACACCTTC | CASSSGQGDGYTF | . | TRBJ1-2 | TRBV18 | TRBD1
TGTGCCAGCAGTGATGGGACAGGCGCTGAAGCTTTCTTT | CASSDGTGAEAFF | few | TRBJ1-1 | TRBV6-4 | TRBD1
TGCGCCAGCAGTGAGACTAGCGAGGGCTACAATGAGCAGTTCTTC | CASSETSEGYNEQFF | . | TRBJ2-1 | TRBV10-2 | TRBD2
TGTGCCAGTAGGTTGTCTGGAAACACCATATATTTT | CASRLSGNTIYF | . | TRBJ1-3 | TRBV19 | .
TGTGCCAGCAGCTTAGTTGGTGACACGTACTTTGGATATGGCTACACCTTC | CASSLVGDTYFGYGYTF | . | TRBJ1-2 | TRBV11-2 | .
TGTGCCAGCAGTCCTGACCGGGACAGGAATGAGCAGTTCTTC | CASSPDRDRNEQFF | . | TRBJ2-1 | TRBV27 | TRBD1
TGTGCCTGGAGTTCCGGGACAGGGGGTTCAGGAAACACCATATATTTT | CAWSSGTGGSGNTIYF | . | TRBJ1-3 | TRBV30 | TRBD1
TGCGCCAGCAGCCAGGACAGGGGAGCCACCGGCTACACCTTC | CASSQDRGATGYTF | . | TRBJ1-2 | TRBV4-3 | TRBD1
TGTGCCAGCAGTGTTAATCGGGCCGAGACCCAGTACTTC | CASSVNRAETQYF | . | TRBJ2-5 | TRBV2 | .
TGTGCCAGTTCGGGAGGCCTTTGGAACTCACCCCTCCACTTT | CASSGGLWNSPLHF | few | TRBJ1-6 | TRBV10-3 | .
TGTGCCAGCAGCTTAGTATCGGGCAGGGGGTACACTGAAGCTTTCTTT | CASSLVSGRGYTEAFF | . | TRBJ1-1 | TRBV7-9 | TRBD1
TGTGCCAGCAGCTTAGGGACCAACTCATACTACGAGCAGTACTTC | CASSLGTNSYYEQYF | . | TRBJ2-7 | TRBV11-2 | .
TGTGCCAGCAGGACCGCCCAAAGTTCCTTCTATGGCTACACCTTC | CASRTAQSSFYGYTF | . | TRBJ1-2 | TRBV28 | .
TGTGCCAGCAGCTTAGAAGTTGTTTATGGCTACACCTTC | CASSLEVVYGYTF | . | TRBJ1-2 | TRBV7-8 | .
TGTGCCAGCAGCTTGGCCAAGACTAGCGGGTGGACCGGGGAGCTGTTTTTT | CASSLAKTSGWTGELFF | . | TRBJ2-2 | TRBV5-8 | TRBD2
TGTGCCAGCAGTTACTTAGGGGAAGGTGGCTACACCTTC | CASSYLGEGGYTF | once | TRBJ1-2 | TRBV6-6 | .
TGTGCCAGCAGCTCCCCCGGGACTAGAGGAGATACGCAGTATTTT | CASSSPGTRGDTQYF | . | TRBJ2-3 | TRBV7-2 | TRBD2
TGTGCCAGTAGTATTATGGCGGGAGGGCTCAATGAGCAGTTCTTC | CASSIMAGGLNEQFF | . | TRBJ2-1 | TRBV19 | TRBD2